The clone carrying this T cell receptor (beta chain) was found a few times. The antigen is unknown. Using its own MiXCR run on the 5' RACE reads, TCRdb lists one record per CDR3 protein. The sample shows around 320,000 distinct CDR3 sequences, under 30% of them seen only once. The data belong to a study of T-cell memory formation after mild COVID-19. Overall study findings and caveats: Among contracting clones, CD4+ were mainly CM/EM and CD8+ enriched in EMRA. Clones that contracted from day 15 to 85 had balanced CD4/CD8; later expanders were CD4+ biased.

This sequence originates from an adult woman who had mild COVID-19 (a few samples of this study predate the infection). Cell type and time point are not known. The sequenced sample consisted of PBMCs or a T cell subset sorted from them (not recorded which).

The CDR3 DNA reads as TGTGCCTGGAGTATAGTCCCTGGGGGCGAGCAGTACTTC. Translating it yields CAWSIVPGGEQYF. The chain combines TRBV30 with TRBJ2-7; D is tentatively TRBD1 or TRBD2 (5 bases each). Per germline, CDR1 GTSNPN and CDR2 SVGIG (reference sequence). The V and J ends lost 2 bases and 6 bases respectively, with 14 bases between them. The CDR3 covers 13 residues.